The 11 T cell receptor beta chains below come from one sample, sequenced in a study of monozygotic twins with inflammatory bowel disease. With the 5' RACE reads reprocessed, TCRdb shows one record per CDR3 protein and no DNA. The sample has just over 300,000 distinct CDR3 sequences. Material: blood. The source is a human donor with ulcerative colitis or Crohn's disease, or a healthy co-twin of an affected twin (not recorded which).

The chain has TRBV6-5 and TRBJ2-7. This CDR3 region has 14 residues. Germline values: CDR1 MNHEY, CDR2 SVGAGI. The CDR3: CASSYVGASYEQYF.

The rearrangement uses TRBV5-4 and TRBJ2-7; the TCRdb call, TRBD2, lacks DNA for checking. Germline V gene data show CDR1 as SGHNT and CDR2 as YYREEE (reference sequence). The CDR3 covers 15 residues. This chain's CDR3 is CASTEGLGISYEQYF.

The chain links TRBV5-1 to TRBJ2-3; absent DNA, TCRdb's TRBD1 call cannot be checked. The CDR3 totals 17 residues. The germline gives CDR1 SGHRS, CDR2 YFSETQ. The chain's CDR3 is CASSLVRGPGTTDTQYF.

V and J are TRBV5-1 and TRBJ1-4; without DNA, the TCRdb call of TRBD1 cannot be checked. The CDR3 is made up of 15 amino acids. Germline V lookup: CDR1 SGHRS, CDR2 YFSETQ. The CDR3 reads CASSQQRGRNEKLFF. Filled out from reference TRBV5-1 and TRBJ1-4, the complete variable domain reads KAGVTQTPRYLIKTRGQQVTLSCSPISGHRSVSWYQQTPGQGLQFLFEYFSETQRNKGNFPGRFSGRQFSNSRSEMNVSTLELGDSALYLCASSQQRGRNEKLFFGSGTQLSVL.

The J gene is TRBJ1-2, the V gene TRBV21-1; TCRdb lists TRBD1, though no DNA is available to test this call. TRBV21-1 is shown as a pseudogene. CDR3 length: 15 residues. CDR3 sequence: CASGPTASQLVGYTF.

V is TRBV7-2 and J is TRBJ2-7; the D gene TCRdb calls, TRBD1, cannot be checked with no DNA. This CDR3 is built from 14 residues. Germline CDR1 and CDR2: SGHTA and FQGNSA. This CDR3 is CASRPGQGHGEQYF.

V and J are TRBV20-1 and TRBJ2-3; the TCRdb D gene call, TRBD1, has no DNA to confirm it. CDR3 length equals 16 residues. Germline V gene data show CDR1 as DFQATT and CDR2 as SNEGSKA (reference sequence). CDR3: CSARRLGGGRTDTQYF.

V and J are TRBV6-5 and TRBJ1-2; the TRBD1 assignment by TCRdb is unverifiable without DNA. Germline V gene lookup returns CDR1 MNHEY and CDR2 SVGAGI. There are 16 residues in the CDR3. CDR3 region: CASSYPRGQGEDGYTF.

The J gene is TRBJ1-1, the V gene TRBV5-1. The CDR3 spans 15 residues. Germline V gives CDR1 SGHRS, CDR2 YFSETQ. This CDR3 reads CASSFPDGGGTEAFF.

The chain combines TRBV28 with TRBJ2-2; checking the TCRdb D call of TRBD1 is not possible without DNA. Germline CDR1 reads MDHEN; CDR2 reads SYDVKM. This CDR3 contains 16 residues. CDR3 loop: CASSLTPGANTGELFF.

V is TRBV5-1 and J is TRBJ2-5; as DNA is missing, the TRBD2 call by TCRdb cannot be tested. CDR1 and CDR2 from the germline V gene are SGHRS and YFSETQ. The CDR3 is 16 amino acids. The CDR3 region is CASSRGTSSLQETQYF.